A single sample gave rise to the 10 T cell receptor beta chains below, sequenced in a study of cytomegalovirus exposure and HLA in healthy donors. This PCR relied on a set of 60 Vbeta primers and 13 Jbeta primers. Some clones are missing from TCRdb's copy, which holds only in-frame ones; the method was immunoSEQ multiplex PCR. In the table there are more than 100,000 clones, around 80% of which are singletons. The sequenced sample consisted of PBMCs. These receptors were obtained from a man aged 45-60 years in good health and CMV-seronegative.

This rearrangement joins TRBV18 to TRBJ2-3; D is possibly TRBD1 (5 bases). Germline CDR1 KGHSH, CDR2 LQKENI. The CDR3 runs 15 residues. V was shortened by 3 bases and J by 2 bases, with 12 bases between the two germline ends. CDR3 coding DNA: TGTGCCAGCTCACCTTCGGCACAGGCCACAGATACGCAGTATTTT. Its translation is CASSPSAQATDTQYF.

The J gene is TRBJ2-1, the V gene TRBV7-9; TRBD1 might be the D (5 bases). CDR1 is SEHNR and CDR2 is FQNEAQ in the germline V gene (reference sequence). V was pared by 4 bases and J by 4 bases, with 8 bases between. The length of the CDR3 is 13 residues. The DNA for the CDR3 is TGTGCCAGCAGCTCGGACACTTACAATGAGCAGTTCTTC. It encodes CASSSDTYNEQFF.

This clone was observed a single time. The V call is TRBV28, the J call TRBJ1-5; 9 nucleotides match TRBD1. V lost 4 bases, J lost 5 bases, and 12 bases stayed unmatched. The germline V gene has CDR1 MDHEN and CDR2 SYDVKM. This CDR3 has 17 amino acids. The CDR3, as DNA: TGTGCCAGCAGTTCTACTGGGACAGGGTTCACCCATCAGCCCCAGCATTTT. Encoded protein: CASSSTGTGFTHQPQHF.

J is TRBJ2-1 and V is TRBV6-4; TRBD2 aligns across 12 bases. The CDR3 loop spans 15 amino acids. Germline trimming cut 5 bases from V and 2 bases from J; bases unmatched to any gene: 1. CDR1 MRHNA and CDR2 SNTAGT come from the germline V gene. The CDR3 sequence: CASSRLAGAYNEQFF. The CDR3 nucleotides read TGTGCCAGCAGTAGACTAGCGGGGGCCTACAATGAGCAGTTCTTC.

This clone has only a few counts. This chain connects TRBV15 to TRBJ1-4; no clear D. Trimming took 1 base from V and 0 from J, leaving 9 bases between them. The CDR3 totals 16 residues. Germline values: CDR1 LNHNV, CDR2 YYDKDF (reference sequence). The CDR3 nucleotides read TGTGCCACCAGCAGAGTTGGGAGTTCAACTAATGAAAAACTGTTTTTT. This codes for CATSRVGSSTNEKLFF.

The table lists this clone with a count of one. This sequence joins TRBV14 and TRBJ1-2; D gene ambiguous. CDR3 length: 14 residues. Germline V lookup: CDR1 SGHDN, CDR2 FVKESK. Trimming pared 1 base from V and 7 bases from J, leaving 13 bases between. The CDR3: CASSQVAGKAGYTF. As DNA, the CDR3 is TGTGCCAGCAGCCAAGTGGCCGGGAAGGCTGGCTACACCTTC.

The J gene is TRBJ2-7, the V gene TRBV13, with TRBD2 as a possible D gene (5 bases). The CDR3 contains 17 residues. CDR1 is PRHDT and CDR2 is FYEKMQ in the germline V gene (reference sequence). The V gene lost 5 bases and the J gene lost 1 base, with 21 bases spanning the gap. DNA of the CDR3: TGTGCCAGCAGCCCTCCCCGACTTGACTACAATTCCTACGAGCAGTACTTC. It is translated as CASSPPRLDYNSYEQYF. The full variable domain, its missing parts supplied by reference TRBV13 and TRBJ2-7, is AAGVIQSPRHLIKEKRETATLKCYPIPRHDTVYWYQQGPGQDPQFLISFYEKMQSDKGSIPDRFSAQQFSDYHSELNMSSLELGDSALYFCASSPPRLDYNSYEQYFGPGTRLTVT.

V and J are TRBV5-8 and TRBJ2-3; 11 nucleotides agree with TRBD1. Looked up from germline, CDR1 is SGHTS and CDR2 is YDEGEE. There are 16 residues in the CDR3. V trimming: 6 bases; J trimming: 6 bases; junction bases outside the gene matches: 12. The CDR3 region has the DNA TGTGCCAGCACTCTATACGGACAGGGGGCAGGGGATACGCAGTATTTT. It specifies CASTLYGQGAGDTQYF.

The chain employs TRBV4-2 and TRBJ2-5; TRBD1 agrees at 7 bases. Trimming cost V 6 bases and J 1 base; bases outside gene matches: 8. This CDR3 comprises 15 residues. CDR1 and CDR2 from the germline V gene are LGHNA and YNFKEQ. CDR3 sequence reads: CASSQKRGPQETQYF. The CDR3 nucleotides read TGTGCCAGCAGTCAGAAGAGGGGGCCCCAAGAGACCCAGTACTTC.

The rearrangement joins TRBV29-1 to TRBJ2-5; tentative D call: TRBD1 (7 bases). The V end was cut by 7 bases, the J end by 5 bases, with 20 bases between. The length of the CDR3 is 14 residues. Germline values: CDR1 SQVTM, CDR2 ANQGSEA. CDR3 region: CSDQGGADTETQYF. Here the CDR3 DNA reads TGCAGCGACCAGGGGGGCGCGGATACGGAGACCCAGTACTTC.